These T cell receptor beta chains were read from a single sample in a study of blood T cells in healthy people across ages. MiXCR, run by TCRdb on the 5' RACE reads, gives a single entry per CDR3 protein. The profile shows around 1.7 million distinct CDR3 sequences, about 30% of them singletons. The sequencing sample was made of blood. The receptors derive from a woman in her 30s in good health. The CDR3 runs from the conserved cysteine through the conserved F or W. Each record gives: D gene, J gene, V gene, clone size, CDR3 DNA, CDR3 protein. A D gene is named only where the DNA matches it firmly. Where a row states a size, it is once, few, many or the class of an expanded clone; other rows omit it.

D: .
J: TRBJ2-3
V: TRBV20-1
size: .
DNA: TGCAGTGCTAGAGATCTAAGGGCAGATACGCAGTATTTT
CDR3: CSARDLRADTQYF

D: TRBD1
J: TRBJ2-7
V: TRBV27
size: .
DNA: TGTGCCAGCAGACGGGACAGTTGTTACGAGCATTACTTC
CDR3: CASRRDSCYEHYF

D: .
J: TRBJ2-1
V: TRBV5-1
size: .
DNA: TGCTCCAGCAGCTCGGCGAGTACCTACAATGAGCAGTTCTTC
CDR3: CSSSSASTYNEQFF

D: TRBD2
J: TRBJ2-7
V: TRBV5-1
size: .
DNA: TGCGCCAGCAGTCCGACTAGCGGAGCCTACAAGCAGTACTTC
CDR3: CASSPTSGAYKQYF

D: TRBD1
J: TRBJ2-1
V: TRBV5-5
size: few
DNA: TGTGCCAGCAGCTTGAGGGGGGACAGGACCTACAATGAGCAGTTCTTC
CDR3: CASSLRGDRTYNEQFF

D: .
J: TRBJ1-5
V: TRBV25-1
size: few
DNA: TGTGCCAGTCAGGGTGGGGGAAGCAATCAGCCCCAGCATTTT
CDR3: CASQGGGSNQPQHF

D: .
J: TRBJ1-5
V: TRBV28
size: .
DNA: TGTGCCAGCAGTTTCTACAGGGCAACGACCAATCAGCCCCAGCATTTT
CDR3: CASSFYRATTNQPQHF

D: .
J: TRBJ2-1
V: TRBV5-1
size: .
DNA: TGCGCCAGCAGACAGACCTCGACAGAAAACAATGAGCAGTTCTTC
CDR3: CASRQTSTENNEQFF

D: .
J: TRBJ2-5
V: TRBV20-1
size: many
DNA: TGCAGTGCTCAAGAGGGTGGATGGGAGACCCAGTACTTC
CDR3: CSAQEGGWETQYF

D: TRBD2
J: TRBJ2-5
V: TRBV7-2
size: .
DNA: TGTGCCAGCAGCACTGCCGGACTAGCGGGAGGGAAAAGGGAGACCCAGTACTTC
CDR3: CASSTAGLAGGKRETQYF

D: .
J: TRBJ1-1
V: TRBV7-3
size: many
DNA: TGTGCCAGCAGCTTGAACACGAACACTGAAGCTTTCTTT
CDR3: CASSLNTNTEAFF